Listed below are T cell receptor beta chains from one sample, sequenced in a study of blood T cell repertoires in COVID-19. Generated by immunoSEQ multiplex PCR, the TCRdb table keeps only in-frame clones and is missing some. The sample consists of about 260,000 clones, around 87% of them appearing once. Sequencing was done on a sample of peripheral blood. The receptor source for this set is a woman in her forties or fifties who had recovered from COVID-19. Both conserved end residues are part of each CDR3. The order of the fields is clone size, D gene, V gene, J gene, CDR3 protein, CDR3 DNA. D genes are given only for firm matches. Only part of the rows carry a size: once, few, many, or a class if the clone is expanded.

NA	NA	TRBV6-5	TRBJ1-1	CASSYGRGGDTEAFF	TGTGCCAGCAGTTACGGTCGGGGAGGGGACACTGAAGCTTTCTTT
once	NA	TRBV6-5	TRBJ2-1	CASRGSGSAYNEQFF	TGTGCCAGCAGGGGGTCCGGGAGTGCCTACAATGAGCAGTTCTTC
NA	TRBD1	TRBV5-1	TRBJ2-2	CASSFGTGNTGELFF	TGCGCCAGCAGCTTCGGGACAGGGAACACCGGGGAGCTGTTTTTT
NA	NA	TRBV28	TRBJ1-5	CASSPPGFQSRQPQHF	TGTGCCAGCAGCCCCCCAGGGTTTCAATCACGTCAGCCCCAGCATTTT
once	NA	TRBV2	TRBJ1-1	CASSERGYTEAFF	TGTGCCAGCAGTGAGCGGGGATACACTGAAGCTTTCTTT
NA	NA	TRBV2	TRBJ2-3	CASSEWSSRGDTQYF	TGTGCCAGCAGTGAATGGTCTTCCCGAGGGGATACGCAGTATTTT
NA	NA	TRBV28	TRBJ1-1	CASSPRTANTEAFF	TGTGCCAGCAGTCCCCGGACAGCCAACACTGAAGCTTTCTTT
NA	NA	TRBV5-1	TRBJ2-3	CASSLRGLPTDTQYF	TGCGCCAGCAGCTTGAGGGGTCTCCCCACAGATACGCAGTATTTT
NA	NA	TRBV5-6	TRBJ1-6	CASSLATANSPLHF	TGTGCCAGCAGCTTGGCGACAGCCAATTCACCCCTCCACTTT
once	TRBD1	TRBV7-9	TRBJ2-1	CASSSGQGSSYNEQFF	TGTGCCAGCAGCTCCGGACAGGGTAGCTCCTACAATGAGCAGTTCTTC
NA	NA	TRBV6-2/TRBV6-3	TRBJ2-7	CASSPGVVYEQYF	TGTGCCAGCAGCCCCGGAGTCGTCTACGAGCAGTACTTC
NA	NA	TRBV10-3	TRBJ2-6	CAISEQGSGANVLTF	TGTGCCATCAGTGAGCAGGGCTCTGGGGCCAACGTCCTGACTTTC
NA	NA	TRBV12-3/TRBV12-4	TRBJ1-1	CASSSYTGEAFF	TGTGCCAGCAGTTCTTATACAGGGGAAGCTTTCTTT
few	NA	TRBV29-1	TRBJ1-2	CSVAGNYGYTF	TGCAGCGTTGCCGGGAACTATGGCTACACCTTC